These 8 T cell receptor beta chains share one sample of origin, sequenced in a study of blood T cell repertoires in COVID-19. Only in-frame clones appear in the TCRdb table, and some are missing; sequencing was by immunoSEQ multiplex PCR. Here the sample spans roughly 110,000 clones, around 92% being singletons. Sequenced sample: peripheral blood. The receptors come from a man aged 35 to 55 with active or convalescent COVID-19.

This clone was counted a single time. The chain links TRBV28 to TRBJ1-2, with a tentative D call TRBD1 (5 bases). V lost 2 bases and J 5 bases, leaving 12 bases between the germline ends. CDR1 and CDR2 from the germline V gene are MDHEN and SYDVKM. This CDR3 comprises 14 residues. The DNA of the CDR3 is TGTGCCAGCAGTTTAGGGGACTCGGTTTATGGCTACACCTTC. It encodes CASSLGDSVYGYTF.

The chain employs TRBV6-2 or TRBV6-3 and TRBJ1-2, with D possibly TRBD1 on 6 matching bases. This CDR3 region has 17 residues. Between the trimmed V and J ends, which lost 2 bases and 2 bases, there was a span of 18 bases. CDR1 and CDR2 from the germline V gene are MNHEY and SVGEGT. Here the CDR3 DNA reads TGTGCCAGCAGTTACACCCCCTCCGGGGGGCTGAACTATGGCTACACCTTC. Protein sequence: CASSYTPSGGLNYGYTF.

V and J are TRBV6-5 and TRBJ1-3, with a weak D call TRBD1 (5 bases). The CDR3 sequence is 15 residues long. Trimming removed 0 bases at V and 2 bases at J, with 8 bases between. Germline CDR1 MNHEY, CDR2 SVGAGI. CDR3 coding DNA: TGTGCCAGCAGTTACTCCAGGGTCACTGGAAACACCATATATTTT. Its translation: CASSYSRVTGNTIYF.

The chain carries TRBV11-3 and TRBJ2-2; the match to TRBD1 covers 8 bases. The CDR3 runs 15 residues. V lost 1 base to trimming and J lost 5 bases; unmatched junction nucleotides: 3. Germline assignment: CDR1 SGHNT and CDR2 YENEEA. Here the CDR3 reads CASSLARGHTGELFF. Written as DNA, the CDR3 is TGTGCCAGCAGCTTAGCCAGGGGGCATACCGGGGAGCTGTTTTTT. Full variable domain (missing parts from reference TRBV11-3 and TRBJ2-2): EAGVVQSPRYKIIEKKQPVAFWCNPISGHNTLYWYLQNLGQGPELLIRYENEEAVDDSQLPKDRFSAERLKGVDSTLKIQPAELGDSAVYLCASSLARGHTGELFFGEGSRLTVL.

CDR3 bases: TGTGCCAGTACAGGCTCCGGGACAGCAAAGAACACTGAAGCTTTCTTT. Its protein product is CASTGSGTAKNTEAFF. J is TRBJ1-1 and V is TRBV19; 7 bases line up with TRBD1. This CDR3 is built from 16 residues. In germline, CDR1 is LNHDA, CDR2 SQIVND (reference sequence). J was trimmed by 1 base and V by 7 bases; bases with no gene match: 12.

Here the CDR3 reads CASSYDRGYNYGYTF. The CDR3 bases are TGTGCCAGCAGTTACGACAGGGGATATAACTATGGCTACACCTTC. This chain joins TRBV6-2 or TRBV6-3 and TRBJ1-2; 8 nucleotides agree with TRBD1. The CDR3 has 15 residues. J lost 1 base, V lost 2 bases, and 3 bases had no gene match. Germline CDR1 MNHEY, CDR2 SVGEGT.

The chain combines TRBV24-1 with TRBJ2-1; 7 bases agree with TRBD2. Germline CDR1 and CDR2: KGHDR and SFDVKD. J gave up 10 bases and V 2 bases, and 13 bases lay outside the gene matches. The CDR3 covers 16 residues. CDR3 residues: CATSDYGGWDQWEQFF. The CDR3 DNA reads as TGTGCCACCAGTGATTACGGGGGGTGGGACCAATGGGAGCAGTTCTTC.

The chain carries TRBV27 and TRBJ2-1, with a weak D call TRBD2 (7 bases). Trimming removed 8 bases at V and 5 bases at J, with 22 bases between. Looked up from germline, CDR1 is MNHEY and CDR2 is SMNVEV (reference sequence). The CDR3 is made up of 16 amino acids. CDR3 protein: CASQGLPSGSNNEQFF. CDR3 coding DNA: TGTGCCAGCCAGGGGCTCCCTAGCGGCTCGAACAATGAGCAGTTCTTC.